This is a list of T cell receptor beta chains from one sample in a study of T cells expressing NK-cell markers. TCRdb re-called the 5' RACE reads and shows each CDR3 protein once, DNA omitted. This sample contains about 450,000 distinct CDR3 sequences. Input material: blood T cells: a sorted CD56 or NKG2C T cell subset, CD4+ or CD8+ T cells, or bulk PBMC T cells (not recorded which). All receptors derive from a woman between 18 and 70 years old in good health. CDR3s include the opening cysteine and the closing phenylalanine or tryptophan. The order of the fields is V gene, J gene, CDR3 protein.

>TRBV12-3/TRBV12-4|TRBJ1-1
CASSPGGGRGNTDAFF
>TRBV5-5|TRBJ2-1
CASSLSLGPEQFF
>TRBV7-3|TRBJ2-2
CASSLGDSRNTGELFF
>TRBV6-5|TRBJ2-7
CASSYSESVTESYEQYF
>TRBV7-9|TRBJ2-3
CASFKAGVGDTQYF
>TRBV5-1|TRBJ1-1
CASSVAVNTEAFF
>TRBV5-6|TRBJ2-3
CASSLEGQAYYTQYF
>TRBV20-1|TRBJ2-3
CSATLAPMGGAVGTQYF
>TRBV5-1|TRBJ2-3
CASRPLNTDTQYF
>TRBV10-3|TRBJ2-1
CAISGLGTSGSLSSYNEQFF
>TRBV27|TRBJ2-5
CASSSISRNHQETQYF
>TRBV11-1|TRBJ2-1
CASSHTGVYGGRFNEQFF
>TRBV4-1|TRBJ2-1
CASSQASQEQFF
>TRBV5-4|TRBJ2-5
CASSLVLGAETQYF
>TRBV7-2|TRBJ2-1
CASSLNSGYNEQFF
>TRBV6-2/TRBV6-3|TRBJ1-3
CASRPVPIQAYSGNTIYF
>TRBV4-3|TRBJ2-3
CASSQQLGGPDTQYF
>TRBV12-3/TRBV12-4|TRBJ2-5
CASSPTRRQGMETQYF
>TRBV5-6|TRBJ1-1
CASSLVGWGENTEAFF
>TRBV20-1|TRBJ1-3
CSALLQDRAGNTIYF
>TRBV5-5|TRBJ2-7
CASSLAPESAEQYF